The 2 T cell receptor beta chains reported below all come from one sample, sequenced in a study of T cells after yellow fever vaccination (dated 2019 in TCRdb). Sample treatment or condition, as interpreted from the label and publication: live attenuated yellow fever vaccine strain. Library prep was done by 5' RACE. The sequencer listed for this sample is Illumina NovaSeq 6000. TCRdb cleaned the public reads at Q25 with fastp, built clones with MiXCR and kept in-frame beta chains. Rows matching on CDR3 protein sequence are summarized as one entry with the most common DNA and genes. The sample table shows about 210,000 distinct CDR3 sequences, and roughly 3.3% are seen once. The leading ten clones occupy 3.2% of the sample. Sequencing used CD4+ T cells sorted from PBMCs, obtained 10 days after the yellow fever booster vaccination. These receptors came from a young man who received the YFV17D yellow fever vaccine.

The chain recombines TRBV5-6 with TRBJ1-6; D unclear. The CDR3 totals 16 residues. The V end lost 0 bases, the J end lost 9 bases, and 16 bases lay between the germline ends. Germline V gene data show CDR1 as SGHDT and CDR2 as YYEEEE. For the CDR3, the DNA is TGTGCCAGCAGCTTGGTCGGCGGCCACTTGTTTTCACCCCTCCACTTT. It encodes CASSLVGGHLFSPLHF.

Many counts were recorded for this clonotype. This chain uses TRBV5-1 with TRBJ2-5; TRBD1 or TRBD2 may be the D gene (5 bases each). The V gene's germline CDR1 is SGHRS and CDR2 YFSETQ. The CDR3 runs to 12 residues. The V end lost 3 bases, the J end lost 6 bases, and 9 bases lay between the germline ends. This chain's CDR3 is CASSSRGQTQYF. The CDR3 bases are TGCGCCAGCAGCTCGAGGGGTCAGACCCAGTACTTC.